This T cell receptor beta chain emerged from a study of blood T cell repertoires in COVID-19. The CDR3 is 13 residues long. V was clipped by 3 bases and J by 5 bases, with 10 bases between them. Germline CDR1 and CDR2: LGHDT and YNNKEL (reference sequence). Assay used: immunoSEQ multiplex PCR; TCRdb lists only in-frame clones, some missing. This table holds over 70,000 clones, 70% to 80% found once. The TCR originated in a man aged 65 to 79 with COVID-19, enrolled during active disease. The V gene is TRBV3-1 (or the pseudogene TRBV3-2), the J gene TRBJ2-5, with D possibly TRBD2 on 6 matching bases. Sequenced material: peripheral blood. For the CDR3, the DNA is TGTGCCAGCAGCCACGGGGGAACCGAGACCCAGTACTTC. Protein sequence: CASSHGGTETQYF.